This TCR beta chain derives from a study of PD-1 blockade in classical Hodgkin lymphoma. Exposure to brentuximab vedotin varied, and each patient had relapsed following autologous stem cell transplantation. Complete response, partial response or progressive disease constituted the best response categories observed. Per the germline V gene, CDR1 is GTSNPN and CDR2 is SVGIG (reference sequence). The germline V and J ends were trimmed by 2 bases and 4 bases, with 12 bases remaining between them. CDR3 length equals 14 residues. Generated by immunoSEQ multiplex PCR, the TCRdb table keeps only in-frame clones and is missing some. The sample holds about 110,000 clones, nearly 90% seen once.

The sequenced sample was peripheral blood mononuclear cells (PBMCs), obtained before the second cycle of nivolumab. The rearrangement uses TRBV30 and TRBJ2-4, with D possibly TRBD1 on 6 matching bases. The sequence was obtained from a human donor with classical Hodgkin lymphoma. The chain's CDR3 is CAWSPPGQKNIQYF. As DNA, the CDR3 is TGTGCCTGGAGTCCACCGGGACAAAAAAACATTCAGTACTTC.